Each of the 31 T cell receptor beta chains below was sequenced from the same sample in a study of T cells in Graves' hyperthyroidism and ophthalmopathy. TCR beta CDR3 regions were amplified from RNA. The study used the HTBI primer set for a first-round RT-PCR of the TCR CDR3. TCRdb redid the calling of the multiplex PCR reads with MiXCR, one entry per CDR3 protein. Of roughly 380,000 distinct CDR3 sequences listed, about 14% are singletons. The source material was blood. The receptor set was obtained from a woman aged 55-70 years with Graves' hyperthyroidism.

A few counts support this clonotype. The V and J genes are TRBV19 and TRBJ2-7; 11 nucleotides align to TRBD1. Germline CDR1 and CDR2: LNHDA and SQIVND (reference sequence). The CDR3 runs to 15 residues. Unmatched junction bases numbered 4, after V lost 3 bases and J lost 3 bases. The CDR3 DNA reads as TGTGCCAGTAGTATCGGACAGGGGGCGATCTACGAGCAGTACTTC. Protein product: CASSIGQGAIYEQYF. Full variable domain (missing parts from reference TRBV19 and TRBJ2-7): DGGITQSPKYLFRKEGQNVTLSCEQNLNHDAMYWYRQDPGQGLRLIYYSQIVNDFQKGDIAEGYSVSREKKESFPLTVTSAQKNPTAFYLCASSIGQGAIYEQYFGPGTRLTVT.

This clonotype appeared many times. The gene calls are TRBV29-1 and TRBJ1-4, with 9 bases lining up with TRBD1. The CDR3 spans 14 residues. Germline V CDR1 and CDR2: SQVTM, ANQGSEA. V lost 6 bases to trimming and J lost 8 bases; unmatched junction nucleotides: 10. CDR3 sequence reads: CSVPARDREEKLFF. CDR3 DNA sequence: TGCAGCGTCCCAGCCCGGGACAGGGAGGAAAAACTGTTTTTT.

The DNA for the CDR3 is TGTGCCCTAAGGGGAGGGGGGACTGAAGCTTTCTTT. Translating it yields CALRGGGTEAFF. The chain links TRBV28 to TRBJ1-1; weak D call: TRBD1 (6 bases). V was clipped by 11 bases and J by 5 bases, with 15 bases between them. The CDR3 is 12 residues long. In germline, CDR1 is MDHEN, CDR2 SYDVKM. Based on the CDR3 plus reference TRBV28 and TRBJ1-1, the full variable domain is DVKVTQSSRYLVKRTGEKVFLECVQDMDHENMFWYRQDPGLGLRLIYFSYDVKMKEKGDIPEGYSVSREKKERFSLILESASTNQTSMYLCALRGGGTEAFFGQGTRLTVV.

The table lists this clonotype with many counts. The V call is TRBV13, the J call TRBJ2-7, with TRBD1 identical over 8 bases. CDR3 length: 15 amino acids. From germline, CDR1 is PRHDT and CDR2 FYEKMQ (reference sequence). Germline trimming cut 5 bases from V and 8 bases from J; bases unmatched to any gene: 14. CDR3 loop: CASSASRDRLMKQYF. The CDR3 nucleotides read TGTGCCAGCAGCGCCAGTCGGGACAGGCTAATGAAGCAGTACTTC.

This clonotype was seen repeatedly, ten times or more. The V and J genes are TRBV27 and TRBJ1-1; D is unresolved. Trimming left V 3 bases short and J 2 bases short, with 10 bases between. The CDR3 has 14 amino acids. Germline V CDR1 and CDR2: MNHEY, SMNVEV (reference sequence). The chain's CDR3 is CASSLRFSNTEAFF. In DNA form, the CDR3 reads TGTGCCAGCAGTTTGAGGTTTAGTAACACTGAAGCTTTCTTT.

This clonotype appeared many times. V is TRBV3-1 and J is TRBJ2-7; 9 bases are shared with TRBD2. There are 14 residues in the CDR3. The germline gives CDR1 LGHDT, CDR2 YNNKEL (reference sequence). Trimming took 8 bases from V and 7 from J; bases not matched to a gene: 12. DNA for the CDR3: TGTGCCAGCTCCAATAGCGGGAGTAAGGGGGAGCAGTACTTC. Translated: CASSNSGSKGEQYF.

Many counts were recorded for this clonotype. The chain links TRBV6-2 or TRBV6-3 to TRBJ2-1; D might be TRBD2 (6 bases). The length of the CDR3 is 14 residues. Germline-derived CDR1 and CDR2 are MNHEY and SVGEGT. Trimming removed 6 bases at V and 2 bases at J, with 11 bases between. CDR3 amino acids: CASRPGGTYNEQFF. The CDR3 DNA follows: TGTGCCAGCAGGCCAGGAGGGACCTACAATGAGCAGTTCTTC.

In its sample, this clonotype was seen a few times. CDR3 loop: CASRTSGSHEQFF. The CDR3 nucleotides read TGTGCCAGCAGGACTAGCGGGAGTCATGAGCAGTTCTTC. This rearrangement joins TRBV12-3 or TRBV12-4 to TRBJ2-1; 12 bases map to TRBD2. The V gene end was trimmed by 6 bases and the J gene end by 8 bases; junction bases not matched to a gene: 2. This CDR3 spans 13 amino acids.

The chain is built from TRBV29-1 and TRBJ1-5; D is unresolved. Trimming pared 7 bases from V and 3 bases from J, leaving 13 bases between. The germline CDR1 and CDR2 sequences are SQVTM and ANQGSEA. The length of the CDR3 is 13 residues. CDR3 region: CSARNSLNQPQHF. The CDR3 DNA reads TGCAGCGCCCGAAACAGTCTCAATCAGCCCCAGCATTTT.

This clonotype was observed many times. The chain is built from TRBV10-3 and TRBJ1-1; D is uncertain. V shed 4 bases and J shed 0 bases, with 6 bases lying between them. The length of the CDR3 is 13 residues. The V gene's germline CDR1 is ENHRY and CDR2 SYGVKD. The CDR3 region is CAISASMNTEAFF. The CDR3 DNA follows: TGTGCCATCAGTGCCAGTATGAACACTGAAGCTTTCTTT.

The chain links TRBV16 to TRBJ1-5; possibly TRBD1 for D (5 bases). Germline V lookup: CDR1 KGHSY, CDR2 FQNENV. The V and J ends lost 0 bases and 4 bases respectively, with 16 bases between them. This CDR3 region has 17 residues. The CDR3 is CASSQSGGDFDNQPQHF. The CDR3 DNA reads as TGTGCCAGCAGCCAATCGGGGGGGGATTTCGATAATCAGCCCCAGCATTTT.

This clonotype occurred many times. The genes are TRBV2 and TRBJ2-2; D may be TRBD1 (5 bases). Germline CDR1 is SNHLY and CDR2 is FYNNEI. This CDR3 has 15 amino acids. V was cut by 2 bases and J by 5 bases, with 12 bases left in between. The CDR3 DNA reads TGTGCCAGCAGTGAAAAGGCCAGGGTAACCGGGGAGCTGTTTTTT. Translation gives CASSEKARVTGELFF.

This clonotype was counted between two and nine times. This sequence joins TRBV14 and TRBJ2-1; maybe TRBD2 (6 bases). V gave up 4 bases and J gave up 3 bases, with 10 bases separating them. The CDR3 is 14 residues long. Per germline, CDR1 SGHDN and CDR2 FVKESK. CDR3 residues: CASSPSVVYNEQFF. CDR3 DNA: TGTGCCAGCAGCCCTAGCGTAGTCTACAATGAGCAGTTCTTC.

This clonotype was found many times. The CDR3 DNA reads TGTGCCAGCAGTTGGCGGGGGCAGGGCACAGATACGCAGTATTTT. Amino acid sequence: CASSWRGQGTDTQYF. The chain combines TRBV12-3 or TRBV12-4 with TRBJ2-3; maybe TRBD2 (7 bases). The V end lost 4 bases, the J end lost 1 base, and 12 bases lay between the germline ends. The CDR3 is 15 residues long.

Many counts were recorded for this clonotype. CDR3: CASSAPLDEQYF. In DNA, the CDR3 is TGTGCCAGCAGCGCTCCGTTGGACGAGCAGTACTTC. This chain links TRBV5-5 with TRBJ2-7; D is ambiguous. V was trimmed by 4 bases and J by 5 bases, leaving 10 bases between them. The CDR3 extends over 12 amino acids. Germline V gene lookup returns CDR1 SGHKS and CDR2 YYEKEE (reference sequence).

This clonotype was detected many times. The rearrangement links TRBV11-2 to TRBJ2-1, with 8 nucleotides matching TRBD1. The length of the CDR3 is 15 residues. Germline V gene lookup returns CDR1 SGHAT and CDR2 FQNNGV. J gave up 4 bases and V 3 bases, and 5 bases lay outside the gene matches. This chain's CDR3 is CASSFRTGRYNEQFF. The CDR3 coding sequence is TGTGCCAGCAGCTTTCGGACAGGGAGATACAATGAGCAGTTCTTC.

This clonotype was counted ten times or more. The chain recombines TRBV5-1 with TRBJ2-2, with 7 bases identical to TRBD1. The V gene's germline CDR1 is SGHRS and CDR2 YFSETQ. The CDR3 contains 15 residues. Losses at the gene ends were 6 bases for V and 2 bases for J; bases not matched to a gene: 7. CDR3 residues: CASTRQGGNTGELFF. The CDR3 nucleotides read TGCGCCAGCACACGACAGGGCGGAAACACCGGGGAGCTGTTTTTT.

This clonotype was counted at least ten times. V and J are TRBV2 and TRBJ1-1; tentative D call: TRBD1 (5 bases). Trimming stripped 6 bases from V and 4 bases from J, with 12 bases between. CDR3 length: 13 residues. Germline lookup yields CDR1 SNHLY and CDR2 FYNNEI. The chain's CDR3 is CASSPGGGTEAFF. CDR3 nucleotides: TGTGCCAGCAGCCCGGGCGGGGGCACTGAAGCTTTCTTT.

There are many counts of this clonotype. The chain links TRBV3-1 to TRBJ2-7; TRBD2 agrees at 7 bases. CDR3 length: 18 residues. Looked up from germline, CDR1 is LGHDT and CDR2 is YNNKEL (reference sequence). V lost 1 base, J lost 5 bases, and 17 bases stayed unmatched. CDR3 sequence reads: CASSQVRRGRVAGDEQYF. The CDR3 nucleotides are TGTGCCAGCAGCCAAGTGAGGCGCGGTAGGGTAGCGGGCGACGAGCAGTACTTC.

This clonotype has a count of ten or more. The chain joins TRBV2 to TRBJ1-2; perhaps TRBD1 as D (5 bases). The CDR3 covers 12 residues. The ends were cut back, 8 bases at V and 8 bases at J, with 15 bases in the middle. CDR1 is SNHLY, CDR2 FYNNEI, per germline. CDR3 region: CASRLRQGGYTF. For the CDR3, the DNA is TGTGCCAGCCGGTTAAGGCAGGGAGGCTACACCTTC.

Ten or more counts support this clonotype. The chain employs TRBV5-1 and TRBJ2-7; TRBD2 aligns across 9 bases. In germline, CDR1 is SGHRS, CDR2 YFSETQ. J lost 0 bases, V lost 2 bases, and 3 bases had no gene match. This CDR3 has 15 amino acids. As DNA, the CDR3 is TGCGCCAGCAGCTTTACTAGCGGGTTCTCCTACGAGCAGTACTTC. Translating gives CASSFTSGFSYEQYF.

At least ten counts were recorded for this clonotype. The rearrangement links TRBV28 to TRBJ1-4, with unresolved D. CDR1 and CDR2 (germline): MDHEN, SYDVKM. The V end was cut by 6 bases, the J end by 6 bases, with 8 bases between. This CDR3 comprises 12 residues. The chain's CDR3 is CASSPADEKLFF. The CDR3 DNA follows: TGTGCCAGCAGCCCGGCAGATGAAAAACTGTTTTTT.

Many counts were recorded for this clonotype. This rearrangement joins TRBV7-8 to TRBJ2-3, with 7 bases identical to TRBD2. J lost 1 base, V lost 5 bases, and 18 bases had no gene match. The CDR3 totals 19 residues. Germline CDR1 reads SGHVS; CDR2 reads FQNEAQ. The CDR3 bases are TGTGCCAGCAGCCTCCTGACTAGCCGCTTCCCCCTAGGCACAGATACGCAGTATTTT. Encoded protein: CASSLLTSRFPLGTDTQYF.

This rearrangement joins TRBV30 to TRBJ2-5; D is perhaps TRBD2 (7 bases). The CDR3 runs 17 residues. CDR1 and CDR2 from the germline V gene are GTSNPN and SVGIG (reference sequence). V was pared by 8 bases and J by 0 bases, with 25 bases between. CDR3 coding DNA: TGTGCCGACCCCCCCGGGGGGCCTACCTGGTACCAAGAGACCCAGTACTTC. Protein sequence: CADPPGGPTWYQETQYF.

This clonotype was counted between two and nine times. This sequence joins TRBV9 and TRBJ2-1; a weak D match, TRBD1 (6 bases). The CDR3 covers 17 residues. The germline gives CDR1 SGDLS, CDR2 YYNGEE. The germline V and J ends were trimmed by 0 bases and 3 bases, with 16 bases remaining between them. For the CDR3, the DNA is TGTGCCAGCAGCGTAGTAATTGGGGGCGACGGCTACAATGAGCAGTTCTTC. Amino acid sequence: CASSVVIGGDGYNEQFF.

Concerning this clonotype: This clone may be a read error of a much larger clone one base away. J is TRBJ2-1 and V is TRBV11-3; maybe TRBD1 (6 bases). Germline CDR1 reads SGHNT; CDR2 reads YENEEA. The CDR3 contains 14 residues. Trimming cost V 5 bases and J 9 bases, with 17 bases left between them. The CDR3 sequence is CASSRGQVLSEQFF. CDR3 bases: TGTGCCAGCAGCCGGGGACAAGTTCTTAGTGAGCAGTTCTTC.

This clonotype was counted many times. The junction shows a germline mismatch at one end, possibly a read error. The chain recombines TRBV10-1 with TRBJ1-1; 8 nucleotides agree with TRBD1. This CDR3 contains 13 residues. The V gene's germline CDR1 is WNHNN and CDR2 SYGVQD (reference sequence). CDR3 nucleotides: TGTGCCAGCCGACAGGGGCCGAATACTGAAGCTTTCTTT. It is translated as CASRQGPNTEAFF.

This clonotype was seen many times. This chain uses TRBV12-5 with TRBJ2-5; 12 bases fit TRBD1. V trimming: 4 bases; J trimming: 4 bases; junction bases outside the gene matches: 7. The germline CDR1 and CDR2 sequences are LGHNT and FRNRAP. This CDR3 contains 16 residues. In DNA, the CDR3 is TGTGCTAGTGGTTCGGGACAGGGGGCGCCGGGAGAGACCCAGTACTTC. Translating gives CASGSGQGAPGETQYF.

The sample holds many counts of this clonotype. This chain uses TRBV2 with TRBJ1-3; D is possibly TRBD1 (6 bases). From germline, CDR1 is SNHLY and CDR2 FYNNEI. The CDR3 runs to 14 residues. V dropped 4 bases and J dropped 4 bases, with 11 bases sitting between them. In DNA form, the CDR3 reads TGTGCCAGCAGTGGGATGGGGGCCGGAAACACCATATATTTT. Amino acids: CASSGMGAGNTIYF.

This clonotype was counted ten times or more. The CDR3 nucleotides are TGTGCCAGCAGTAGACGACTAGCAGGGCAAGAGACCCAGTACTTC. Translation gives CASSRRLAGQETQYF. The rearrangement joins TRBV6-2 or TRBV6-3 to TRBJ2-5; 7 nucleotides align to TRBD2. V lost 5 bases to trimming and J lost 2 bases; unmatched junction nucleotides: 8. The CDR3 runs to 15 residues. The germline gives CDR1 MNHEY, CDR2 SVGEGT.

The chain couples TRBV10-2 to TRBJ2-1; 7 nucleotides agree with TRBD1. The CDR3 has 17 residues. Trimming took 2 bases from V and 2 from J; bases not matched to a gene: 9. Germline values: CDR1 WSHSY, CDR2 SAAADI. The CDR3 spells CASSEPTGSFAYNEQFF. CDR3 DNA: TGCGCCAGCAGTGAGCCGACAGGGTCCTTCGCCTACAATGAGCAGTTCTTC.